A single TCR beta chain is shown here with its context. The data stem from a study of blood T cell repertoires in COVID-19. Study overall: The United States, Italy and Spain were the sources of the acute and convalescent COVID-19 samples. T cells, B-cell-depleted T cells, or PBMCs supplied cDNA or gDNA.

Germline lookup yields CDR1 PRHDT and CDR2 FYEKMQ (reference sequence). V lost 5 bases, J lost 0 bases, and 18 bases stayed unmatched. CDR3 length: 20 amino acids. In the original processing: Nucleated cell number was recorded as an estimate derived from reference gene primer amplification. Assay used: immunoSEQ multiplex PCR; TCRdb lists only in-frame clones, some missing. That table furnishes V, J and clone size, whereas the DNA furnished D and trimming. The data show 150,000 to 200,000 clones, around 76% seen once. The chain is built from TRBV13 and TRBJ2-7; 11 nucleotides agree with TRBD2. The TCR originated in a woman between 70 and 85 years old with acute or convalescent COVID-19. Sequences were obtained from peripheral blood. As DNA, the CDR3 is TGTGCCAGCAGCACCCGTGGGGGGACTAGCGGAGTCCTCTTCTCCTACGAGCAGTACTTC. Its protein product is CASSTRGGTSGVLFSYEQYF.